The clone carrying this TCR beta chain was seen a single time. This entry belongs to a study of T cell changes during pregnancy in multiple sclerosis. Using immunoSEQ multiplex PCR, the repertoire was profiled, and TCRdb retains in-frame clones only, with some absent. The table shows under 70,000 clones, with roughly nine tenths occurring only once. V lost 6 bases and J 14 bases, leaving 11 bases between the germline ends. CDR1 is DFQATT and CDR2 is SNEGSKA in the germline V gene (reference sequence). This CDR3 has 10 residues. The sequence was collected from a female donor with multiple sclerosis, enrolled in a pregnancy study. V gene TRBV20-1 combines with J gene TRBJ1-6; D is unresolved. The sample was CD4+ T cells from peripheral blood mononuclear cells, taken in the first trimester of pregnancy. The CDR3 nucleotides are TGCAGTGCCAGGACTAGTTCCCTCCACTTT. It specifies CSARTSSLHF.